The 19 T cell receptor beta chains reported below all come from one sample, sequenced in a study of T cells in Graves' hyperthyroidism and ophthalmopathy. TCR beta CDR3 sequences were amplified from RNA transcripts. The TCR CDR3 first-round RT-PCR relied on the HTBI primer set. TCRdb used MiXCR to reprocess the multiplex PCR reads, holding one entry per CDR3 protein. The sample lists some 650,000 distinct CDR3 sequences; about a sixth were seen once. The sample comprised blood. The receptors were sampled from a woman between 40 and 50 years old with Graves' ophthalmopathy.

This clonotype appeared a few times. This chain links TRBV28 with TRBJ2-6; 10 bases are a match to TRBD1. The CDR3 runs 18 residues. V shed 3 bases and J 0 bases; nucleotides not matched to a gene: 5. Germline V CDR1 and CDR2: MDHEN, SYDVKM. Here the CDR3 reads CASSFRGTGVSGANVLTF. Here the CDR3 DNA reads TGTGCCAGCAGTTTCCGCGGGACAGGGGTCTCTGGGGCCAACGTCCTGACTTTC.

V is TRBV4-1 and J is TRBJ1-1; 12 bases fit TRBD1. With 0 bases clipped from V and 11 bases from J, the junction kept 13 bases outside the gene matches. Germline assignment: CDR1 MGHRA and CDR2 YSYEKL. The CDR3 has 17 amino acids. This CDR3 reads CASSQDIAGTGGAGAFF. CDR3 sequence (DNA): TGCGCCAGCAGCCAAGATATCGCGGGGACAGGGGGCGCCGGTGCTTTCTTT.

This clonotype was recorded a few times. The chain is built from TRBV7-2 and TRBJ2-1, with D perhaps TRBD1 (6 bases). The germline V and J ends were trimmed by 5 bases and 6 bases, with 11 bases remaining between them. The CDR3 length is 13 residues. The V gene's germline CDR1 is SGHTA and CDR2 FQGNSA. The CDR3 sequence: CASSLGQTNEQFF. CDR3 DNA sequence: TGTGCCAGCAGCCTGGGACAAACCAATGAGCAGTTCTTC.

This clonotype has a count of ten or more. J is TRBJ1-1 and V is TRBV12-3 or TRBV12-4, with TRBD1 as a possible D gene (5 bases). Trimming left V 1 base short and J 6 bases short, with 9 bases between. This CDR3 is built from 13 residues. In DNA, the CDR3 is TGTGCCAGCAGTTTAGGTATAGGGGCTGAAGCTTTCTTT. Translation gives CASSLGIGAEAFF.

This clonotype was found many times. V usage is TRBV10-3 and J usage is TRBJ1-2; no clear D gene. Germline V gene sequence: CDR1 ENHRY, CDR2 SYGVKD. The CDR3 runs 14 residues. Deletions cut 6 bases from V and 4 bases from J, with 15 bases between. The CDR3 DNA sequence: TGTGCCATCAGCTCCCTCCCAGAGACCTATGGCTACACCTTC. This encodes CAISSLPETYGYTF.

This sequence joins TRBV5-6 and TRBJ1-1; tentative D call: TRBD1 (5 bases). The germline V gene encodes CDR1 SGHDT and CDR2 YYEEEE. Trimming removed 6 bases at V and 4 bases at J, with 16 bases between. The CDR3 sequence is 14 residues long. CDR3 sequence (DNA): TGTGCCAGCATCCGACGAGGGGCGTTCACTGAAGCTTTCTTT. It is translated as CASIRRGAFTEAFF. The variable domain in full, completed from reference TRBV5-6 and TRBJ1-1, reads DAGVTQSPTHLIKTRGQQVTLRCSPKSGHDTVSWYQQALGQGPQFIFQYYEEEERQRGNFPDRFSGHQFPNYSSELNVNALLLGDSALYLCASIRRGAFTEAFFGQGTRLTVV.

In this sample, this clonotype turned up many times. Written as DNA, the CDR3 is TGTGCCAGCAGTCCCCGGAGGGGGAACTTTAACTATGGCTACACCTTC. Amino acid sequence: CASSPRRGNFNYGYTF. The gene calls are TRBV6-1 and TRBJ1-2, with TRBD1 as a possible D gene (6 bases). The germline gives CDR1 MNHNS, CDR2 SASEGT. The CDR3 consists of 16 residues. Trimming removed 5 bases at V and 1 base at J, with 17 bases between.

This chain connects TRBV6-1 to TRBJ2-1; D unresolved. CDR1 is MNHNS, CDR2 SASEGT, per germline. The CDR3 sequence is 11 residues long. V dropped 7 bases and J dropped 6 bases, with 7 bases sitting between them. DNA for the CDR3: TGTGCCAGCACAAGGGCCAATGAGCAGTTCTTC. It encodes CASTRANEQFF.

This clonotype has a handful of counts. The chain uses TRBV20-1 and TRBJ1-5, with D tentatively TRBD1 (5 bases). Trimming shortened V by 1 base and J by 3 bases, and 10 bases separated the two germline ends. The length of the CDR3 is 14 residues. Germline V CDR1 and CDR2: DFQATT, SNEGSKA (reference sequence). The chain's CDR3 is CSARATVTNQPQHF. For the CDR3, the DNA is TGCAGTGCTAGAGCGACAGTTACCAATCAGCCCCAGCATTTT.

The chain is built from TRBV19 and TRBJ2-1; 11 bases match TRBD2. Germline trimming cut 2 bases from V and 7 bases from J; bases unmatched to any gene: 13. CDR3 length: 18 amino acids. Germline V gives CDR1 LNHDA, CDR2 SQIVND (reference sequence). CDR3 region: CASSINPATSGTWNEQFF. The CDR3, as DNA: TGTGCCAGTAGTATAAACCCCGCGACTAGCGGGACCTGGAATGAGCAGTTCTTC.

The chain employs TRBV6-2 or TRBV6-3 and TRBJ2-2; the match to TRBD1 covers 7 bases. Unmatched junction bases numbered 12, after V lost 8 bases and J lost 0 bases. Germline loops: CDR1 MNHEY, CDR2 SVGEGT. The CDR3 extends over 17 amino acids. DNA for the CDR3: TGTGCCAGCCAATCCCCGGGGCAGGGGGCGAACACCGGGGAGCTGTTTTTT. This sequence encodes CASQSPGQGANTGELFF.

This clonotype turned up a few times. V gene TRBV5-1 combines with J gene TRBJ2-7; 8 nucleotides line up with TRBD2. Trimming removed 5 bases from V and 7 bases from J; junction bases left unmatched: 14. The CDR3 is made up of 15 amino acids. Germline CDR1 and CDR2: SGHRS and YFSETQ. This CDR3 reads CASRWTSRDIGEQYF. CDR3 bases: TGCGCCAGCAGATGGACTAGCAGAGATATTGGTGAGCAGTACTTC.

The CDR3 is CASSHLESFDETQYF. For the CDR3, the DNA is TGCGCCAGCAGCCATCTAGAGAGTTTTGATGAGACCCAGTACTTC. The chain recombines TRBV4-1 with TRBJ2-5, with no clear D. Germline assignment: CDR1 MGHRA and CDR2 YSYEKL. V was pared by 3 bases and J by 5 bases, with 16 bases between. The CDR3 length is 15 residues.

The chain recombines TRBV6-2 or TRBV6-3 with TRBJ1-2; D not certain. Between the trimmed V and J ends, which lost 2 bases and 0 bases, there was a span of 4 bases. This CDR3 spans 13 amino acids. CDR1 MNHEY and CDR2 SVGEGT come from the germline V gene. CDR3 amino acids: CASSYGANYGYTF. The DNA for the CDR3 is TGTGCCAGCAGTTACGGGGCTAACTATGGCTACACCTTC.

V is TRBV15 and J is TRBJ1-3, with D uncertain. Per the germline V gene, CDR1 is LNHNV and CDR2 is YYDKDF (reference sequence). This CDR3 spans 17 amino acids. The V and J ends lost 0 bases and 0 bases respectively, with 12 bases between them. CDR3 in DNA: TGTGCCACCAGCAGAGATAGGGCGGTTCTCTCTGGAAACACCATATATTTT. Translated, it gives CATSRDRAVLSGNTIYF.

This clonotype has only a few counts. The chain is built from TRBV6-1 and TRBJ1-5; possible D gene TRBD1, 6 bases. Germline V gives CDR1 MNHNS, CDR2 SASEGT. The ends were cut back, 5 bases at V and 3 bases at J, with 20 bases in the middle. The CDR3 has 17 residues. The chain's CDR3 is CASSFSKGGVSNQPQHF. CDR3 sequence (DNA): TGTGCCAGCAGTTTCTCTAAGGGGGGAGTCTCCAATCAGCCCCAGCATTTT.

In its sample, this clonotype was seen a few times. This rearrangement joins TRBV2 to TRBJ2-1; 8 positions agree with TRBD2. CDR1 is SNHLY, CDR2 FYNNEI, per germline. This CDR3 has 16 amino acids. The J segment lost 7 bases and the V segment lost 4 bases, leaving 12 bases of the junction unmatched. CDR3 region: CASSGHSGTGWNEQFF. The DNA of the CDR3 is TGTGCCAGCAGTGGGCATAGCGGGACGGGGTGGAATGAGCAGTTCTTC.

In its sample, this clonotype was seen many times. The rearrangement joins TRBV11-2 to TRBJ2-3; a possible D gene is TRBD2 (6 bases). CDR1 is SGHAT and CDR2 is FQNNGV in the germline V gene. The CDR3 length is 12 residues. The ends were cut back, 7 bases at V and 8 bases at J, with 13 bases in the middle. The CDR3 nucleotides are TGTGCCAGCACTGGGGACTCTGTTACGCAGTATTTT. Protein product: CASTGDSVTQYF.

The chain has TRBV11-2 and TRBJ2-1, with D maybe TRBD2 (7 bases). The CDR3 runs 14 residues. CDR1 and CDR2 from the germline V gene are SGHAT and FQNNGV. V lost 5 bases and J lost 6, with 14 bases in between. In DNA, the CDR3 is TGTGCCAGCAGCCGCGGTCGGGGGGCCAATGAGCAGTTCTTC. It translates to CASSRGRGANEQFF.